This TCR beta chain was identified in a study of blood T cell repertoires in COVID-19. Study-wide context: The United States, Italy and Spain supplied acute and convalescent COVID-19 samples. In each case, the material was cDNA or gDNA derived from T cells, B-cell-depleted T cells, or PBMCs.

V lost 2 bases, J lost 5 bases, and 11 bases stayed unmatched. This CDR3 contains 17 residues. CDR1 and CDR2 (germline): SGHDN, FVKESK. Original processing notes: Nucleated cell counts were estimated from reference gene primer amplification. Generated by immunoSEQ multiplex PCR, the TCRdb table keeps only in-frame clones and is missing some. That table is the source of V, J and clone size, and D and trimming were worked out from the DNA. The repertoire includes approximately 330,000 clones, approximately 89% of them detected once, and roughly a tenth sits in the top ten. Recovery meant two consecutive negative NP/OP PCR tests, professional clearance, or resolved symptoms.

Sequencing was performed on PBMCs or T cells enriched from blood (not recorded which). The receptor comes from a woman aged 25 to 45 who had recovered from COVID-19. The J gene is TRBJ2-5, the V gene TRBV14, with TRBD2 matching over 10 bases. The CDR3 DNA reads TGTGCCAGCAGCCAACCGGGACTAGCGCCCTCGCGGGAGACCCAGTACTTC. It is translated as CASSQPGLAPSRETQYF.